The 12 T cell receptor beta chains in this list originate from one sample, sequenced in a study of pediatric ulcerative colitis. During colonoscopy, one to two rectal pinch biopsies were collected. Repertoires were generated with immunoSEQ multiplex PCR, while TCRdb's copy carries only in-frame clones and drops some. Of 20,000 to 25,000 clones listed, over 60% are singletons. Sample: gut tissue. The receptors were gathered from a boy aged 5 to 17 with severe ulcerative colitis.

The chain recombines TRBV6-1 with TRBJ1-1, with TRBD1 matching 8 bases. The germline gives CDR1 MNHNS, CDR2 SASEGT. The J segment lost 7 bases and the V segment lost 7 bases, leaving 11 bases of the junction unmatched. The CDR3 runs 14 residues. CDR3 residues: CASTTGGSGLEAFF. Written as DNA, the CDR3 is TGTGCCAGCACAACAGGGGGATCGGGTCTTGAAGCTTTCTTT.

The genes are TRBV4-3 and TRBJ1-2; D might be TRBD1 (5 bases). V dropped 4 bases and J dropped 4 bases, with 25 bases sitting between them. The CDR3 loop spans 18 amino acids. CDR1 and CDR2 (germline): LGHNA, YSLEER. This chain's CDR3 is CASSLLEGPASRRYGYTF. For the CDR3, the DNA is TGCGCCAGCAGCCTCCTTGAGGGACCTGCCTCGAGACGCTATGGCTACACCTTC.

This chain links TRBV14 with TRBJ2-7; 7 nucleotides agree with TRBD1. CDR1 is SGHDN and CDR2 is FVKESK in the germline V gene. V gave up 4 bases and J gave up 6 bases; unmatched junction bases: 6. The CDR3 sequence is 13 residues long. CDR3 DNA: TGTGCCAGCAGCCCGCGGACAGGCGGCGAGCAGTACTTC. Its protein is CASSPRTGGEQYF. The full variable domain, with the rest looked up from reference TRBV14 and TRBJ2-7, is EAGVTQFPSHSVIEKGQTVTLRCDPISGHDNLYWYRRVMGKEIKFLLHFVKESKQDESGMPNNRFLAERTGGTYSTLKVQPAELEDSGVYFCASSPRTGGEQYFGPGTRLTVT.

The genes are TRBV6-6 and TRBJ1-6; D unresolved. V was trimmed by 8 bases and J by 7 bases, leaving 6 bases between them. The CDR3 has 11 amino acids. Germline values: CDR1 MNHNY, CDR2 SVGAGI (reference sequence). This CDR3 reads CASRLNSPLHF. The CDR3 region has the DNA TGTGCCAGCCGGCTCAATTCACCCCTCCACTTT.

This chain joins TRBV2 and TRBJ2-3; a possible D gene is TRBD2 (6 bases). The CDR3 is 15 amino acids. Germline V gene sequence: CDR1 SNHLY, CDR2 FYNNEI. Between the trimmed V and J ends, which lost 6 bases and 1 base, there was a span of 14 bases. The CDR3 loop reads CASSQAGRGTDTQYF. The CDR3, as DNA: TGTGCCAGCAGCCAAGCGGGTCGGGGCACAGATACGCAGTATTTT.

The rearrangement links TRBV30 to TRBJ1-2; no clear D gene. Germline V gene lookup returns CDR1 GTSNPN and CDR2 SVGIG (reference sequence). There are 12 residues in the CDR3. Trimming removed 1 base at V and 2 bases at J, with 5 bases between. DNA of the CDR3: TGTGCCTGGAGTGGGCAGAACTATGGCTACACCTTC. The encoded protein is CAWSGQNYGYTF.

The chain combines TRBV5-5 with TRBJ2-7; maybe TRBD1 (6 bases). With 3 bases removed from V and 3 bases from J, the gap between germline ends came to 13 bases. CDR1 is SGHKS, CDR2 YYEKEE, per germline (reference sequence). CDR3 length: 14 amino acids. CDR3 in amino acids: CASSSQGNNYEQYF. The CDR3 DNA reads TGTGCCAGCAGCTCGCAGGGGAATAACTACGAGCAGTACTTC.

The chain combines TRBV11-2 with TRBJ1-1, with D hard to call. The V gene's germline CDR1 is SGHAT and CDR2 FQNNGV. V was clipped by 3 bases and J by 8 bases, with 10 bases between them. This CDR3 is built from 12 residues. The CDR3 bases are TGTGCCAGCAGCTTCGAGGCCGGGGAAGCTTTCTTT. It translates to CASSFEAGEAFF.

This chain uses TRBV7-9 with TRBJ1-2; 7 bases match TRBD1. The CDR3 has 14 amino acids. Germline CDR1 SEHNR, CDR2 FQNEAQ (reference sequence). J was trimmed by 5 bases and V by 2 bases; bases with no gene match: 5. In nucleotides, the CDR3 is TGTGCCAGCAGCTTATCAGGACAGGCGTATGGCTACACCTTC. Translating it yields CASSLSGQAYGYTF. Complete variable domain (other parts from reference TRBV7-9 and TRBJ1-2): DTGVSQNPRHKITKRGQNVTFRCDPISEHNRLYWYRQTLGQGPEFLTYFQNEAQLEKSRLLSDRFSAERPKGSFSTLEIQRTEQGDSAMYLCASSLSGQAYGYTFGSGTRLTVV.

This sequence joins TRBV6-5 and TRBJ1-1; the D is unclear. Trimming took 0 bases from V and 8 from J, leaving 4 bases between them. The CDR3 sequence is 11 residues long. The germline V gene encodes CDR1 MNHEY and CDR2 SVGAGI. The CDR3 loop reads CASSYSKEAFF. As DNA, the CDR3 is TGTGCCAGCAGTTACTCTAAGGAAGCTTTCTTT.

This clone has only a few counts. The V gene is TRBV6-6, the J gene TRBJ2-1; 7 bases match TRBD1. The germline gives CDR1 MNHNY, CDR2 SVGAGI (reference sequence). The J segment lost 4 bases and the V segment lost 0 bases, leaving 0 bases of the junction unmatched. The CDR3 is 14 amino acids. The CDR3 DNA reads as TGTGCCAGCAGTTACTCGGGACAGTACAATGAGCAGTTCTTC. It yields the protein CASSYSGQYNEQFF.

J is TRBJ1-1 and V is TRBV13, with D perhaps TRBD1 (6 bases). Trimming removed 4 bases at V and 5 bases at J, with 14 bases between. This CDR3 has 14 residues. CDR1 is PRHDT and CDR2 is FYEKMQ in the germline V gene (reference sequence). DNA of the CDR3: TGTGCCAGCAGCTCCAGGGGAGTAAATACTGAAGCTTTCTTT. It specifies CASSSRGVNTEAFF.